What follows are 20 T cell receptor beta chains derived from one specimen sequenced in a study of beta chain features in type 1 diabetes. The sequenced template was cDNA made from the entire isolated RNA. The method was immunoSEQ multiplex PCR; TCRdb's version includes in-frame clones alone and lacks a portion of them. The sample lists 900,000 or so clones, about a sixth occurring once. The sequenced sample was naive CD4+ T cells from blood. The receptor set was obtained from a woman aged 18 to 35 in good health.

This clone was observed a few times. V and J are TRBV27 and TRBJ2-4; TRBD1 matches 9 bases. Germline V gene lookup returns CDR1 MNHEY and CDR2 SMNVEV (reference sequence). Trimming cost V 6 bases and J 2 bases; bases outside gene matches: 2. The CDR3 totals 14 residues. The CDR3 spells CASRGTGSKNIQYF. Here the CDR3 DNA reads TGTGCCAGCAGGGGGACAGGGTCCAAAAACATTCAGTACTTC.

The chain is built from TRBV10-3 and TRBJ1-2; the match to TRBD1 covers 12 bases. The CDR3 totals 15 residues. Germline V gene lookup returns CDR1 ENHRY and CDR2 SYGVKD. After removal of 9 bases from V and 6 bases from J, the junction contained 11 bases not matched to a gene. CDR3: CAIRKGTGGINGYTF. In nucleotides, the CDR3 is TGTGCCATACGAAAAGGGACAGGGGGCATTAATGGCTACACCTTC.

The rearrangement joins TRBV7-6 to TRBJ1-5, with 7 bases fitting TRBD1. This CDR3 has 13 residues. Looked up from germline, CDR1 is SGHVS and CDR2 is FNYEAQ. V lost 5 bases and J lost 5; bases outside the gene matches: 3. The CDR3 is CASSRDRDQPQHF. DNA for the CDR3: TGTGCCAGCAGCCGTGACAGGGATCAGCCCCAGCATTTT.

This clone was seen a few times. The V and J genes are TRBV6-5 and TRBJ1-5; no reliable D call. From germline, CDR1 is MNHEY and CDR2 SVGAGI. V gave up 2 bases and J gave up 2 bases, with 4 bases separating them. This CDR3 is built from 13 residues. The CDR3 DNA follows: TGTGCCAGCAGTTACAACGGCAATCAGCCCCAGCATTTT. Its protein product is CASSYNGNQPQHF.

The table lists this clone with a few counts. The rearrangement joins TRBV7-2 to TRBJ2-2; no definite D call. From germline, CDR1 is SGHTA and CDR2 FQGNSA. CDR3 length: 13 amino acids. V was clipped by 2 bases and J by 4 bases, with 5 bases between them. Here the CDR3 DNA reads TGTGCCAGCAGCTTAACAACCACCGGGGAGCTGTTTTTT. The encoded protein is CASSLTTTGELFF.

This clone was seen a handful of times. The chain has TRBV4-2 and TRBJ2-1, with D possibly matching TRBD1 (6 bases). The germline V and J ends were trimmed by 0 bases and 7 bases, with 10 bases remaining between them. This CDR3 has 14 amino acids. CDR1 and CDR2 from the germline V gene are LGHNA and YNFKEQ. The CDR3 reads CASSQDLRGNEQFF. In DNA, the CDR3 is TGTGCCAGCAGCCAAGATCTTAGGGGGAATGAGCAGTTCTTC.

As to this clone: Other DNA sequences from this sample encode an identical CDR3 as well. The rearrangement uses TRBV28 and TRBJ2-3; 7 nucleotides agree with TRBD2. The V segment lost 3 bases and the J segment 1 base; nucleotides outside the gene matches: 1. The CDR3 has 14 amino acids. Germline values: CDR1 MDHEN, CDR2 SYDVKM. The DNA for the CDR3 is TGTGCCAGCAGTTTCACTAGCGGCACAGATACGCAGTATTTT. Protein sequence: CASSFTSGTDTQYF.

Only a few counts were recorded for this clone. The chain couples TRBV2 to TRBJ2-1; D remains ambiguous. The germline V gene has CDR1 SNHLY and CDR2 FYNNEI. The CDR3 totals 16 residues. Trimming stripped 1 base from V and 6 bases from J, with 16 bases between. The DNA of the CDR3 is TGTGCCAGCAGTGAAGTGTGGCAGGTGTCGGCCAATGAGCAGTTCTTC. Its protein product is CASSEVWQVSANEQFF.

This chain connects TRBV29-1 to TRBJ2-7; TRBD1 agrees at 7 bases. After removal of 4 bases from V and 0 bases from J, the junction contained 3 bases not matched to a gene. The germline CDR1 and CDR2 sequences are SQVTM and ANQGSEA. CDR3 length equals 13 residues. DNA for the CDR3: TGCAGCGTTGGACGGGACAGCTCCTACGAGCAGTACTTC. Translation: CSVGRDSSYEQYF.

The V and J genes are TRBV11-2 and TRBJ2-1; 7 bases align to TRBD2. Germline CDR1 SGHAT, CDR2 FQNNGV. V lost 5 bases, J lost 3 bases, and 19 bases stayed unmatched. The CDR3 consists of 19 residues. The DNA of the CDR3 is TGTGCCAGCAGCCCCCGGGATGTAGTAGCGGGTAATGACTACAATGAGCAGTTCTTC. Translating gives CASSPRDVVAGNDYNEQFF.

For the CDR3, the DNA is TGTGCCATCAGTATTGATAGGGGGATAGCTTTCTTT. The encoded protein is CAISIDRGIAFF. The chain uses TRBV10-3 and TRBJ1-1, with a tentative D call TRBD1 (6 bases). CDR1 and CDR2 from the germline V gene are ENHRY and SYGVKD. V lost 5 bases and J 10 bases, leaving 14 bases between the germline ends. This CDR3 contains 12 residues.

This clone showed up just a few times. The J gene is TRBJ2-2, the V gene TRBV28; 9 nucleotides match TRBD1. Germline CDR1 and CDR2: MDHEN and SYDVKM. The CDR3 totals 16 residues. The trim removed 5 bases at V and 2 bases at J, leaving 6 bases unmatched. CDR3 in DNA: TGTGCCAGCAGTCCCTGGACAGGGGCCAACACCGGGGAGCTGTTTTTT. Amino acids: CASSPWTGANTGELFF. The full variable domain, its missing parts supplied by reference TRBV28 and TRBJ2-2, is DVKVTQSSRYLVKRTGEKVFLECVQDMDHENMFWYRQDPGLGLRLIYFSYDVKMKEKGDIPEGYSVSREKKERFSLILESASTNQTSMYLCASSPWTGANTGELFFGEGSRLTVL.

The chain recombines TRBV2 with TRBJ1-5, with D tentatively TRBD1 (5 bases). The V gene lost 6 bases and the J gene lost 1 base, with 10 bases spanning the gap. The CDR3 length is 14 residues. Germline-derived CDR1 and CDR2 are SNHLY and FYNNEI. CDR3 amino acids: CASSRVVSNQPQHF. Written as DNA, the CDR3 is TGTGCCAGCAGCAGGGTTGTAAGCAATCAGCCCCAGCATTTT.

The rearrangement links TRBV7-2 to TRBJ2-1; 9 nucleotides agree with TRBD2. The CDR3 is 15 amino acids. Trimming took 1 base from V and 9 from J; bases not matched to a gene: 7. CDR1 and CDR2 from the germline V gene are SGHTA and FQGNSA. The CDR3 region is CASSLVAGGPGEQFF. The DNA for the CDR3 is TGTGCCAGCAGCTTAGTGGCGGGAGGGCCTGGTGAGCAGTTCTTC.

This clone was detected a few times. The chain recombines TRBV4-3 with TRBJ2-1; 7 positions match TRBD2. The germline CDR1 and CDR2 sequences are LGHNA and YSLEER. This CDR3 has 15 residues. With 4 bases clipped from V and 5 bases from J, the junction kept 8 bases outside the gene matches. CDR3 DNA: TGCGCCAGCAGCCCCCGGACTAGTCTACACAATGAGCAGTTCTTC. Translating gives CASSPRTSLHNEQFF.

This clone has more than one count but fewer than ten. This rearrangement joins TRBV14 to TRBJ2-1; TRBD1 matches at 7 bases. From germline, CDR1 is SGHDN and CDR2 FVKESK. J was trimmed by 8 bases and V by 4 bases; bases with no gene match: 14. CDR3 length: 16 residues. In DNA, the CDR3 is TGTGCCAGCAGCCTAGCAGACAGGGTGAGTTCGGATGAGCAGTTCTTC. It codes for CASSLADRVSSDEQFF. Complete variable domain (other parts from reference TRBV14 and TRBJ2-1): EAGVTQFPSHSVIEKGQTVTLRCDPISGHDNLYWYRRVMGKEIKFLLHFVKESKQDESGMPNNRFLAERTGGTYSTLKVQPAELEDSGVYFCASSLADRVSSDEQFFGPGTRLTVL.

Only a few counts were recorded for this clone. The chain is built from TRBV28 and TRBJ2-4, with a weak D call TRBD2 (6 bases). This CDR3 is 14 amino acids long. The V gene's germline CDR1 is MDHEN and CDR2 SYDVKM. Trimming left V 8 bases short and J 1 base short, with 12 bases between. The CDR3 spells CASLPRGAKNIQYF. As DNA, the CDR3 is TGTGCCAGCCTCCCCCGGGGGGCCAAAAACATTCAGTACTTC.

The table lists this clone with a few counts. The chain carries TRBV7-2 and TRBJ2-7, with 10 positions matching TRBD2. Germline trimming cut 1 base from V and 2 bases from J; bases unmatched to any gene: 5. Germline CDR1 reads SGHTA; CDR2 reads FQGNSA. The CDR3 is 16 residues long. CDR3 sequence reads: CASSLGVSGRPYEQYF. The CDR3 bases are TGTGCCAGCAGCTTAGGGGTTAGCGGGAGGCCCTACGAGCAGTACTTC.

This clone has a handful of counts. The CDR3: CASSLAVGNEQFF. Written as DNA, the CDR3 is TGTGCCAGCAGCTTGGCCGTAGGCAATGAGCAGTTCTTC. The V gene is TRBV5-4, the J gene TRBJ2-1; D remains unclear. There are 13 residues in the CDR3. Trimming pared 0 bases from V and 6 bases from J, leaving 7 bases between. From germline, CDR1 is SGHNT and CDR2 YYREEE (reference sequence).

This clone appeared a few times. J is TRBJ2-1 and V is TRBV7-9; D perhaps matches TRBD2 (6 bases). V gave up 3 bases and J gave up 6 bases, with 18 bases separating them. This CDR3 region has 16 residues. Germline-derived CDR1 and CDR2 are SEHNR and FQNEAQ (reference sequence). The DNA for the CDR3 is TGTGCCAGCAGCTTGGGTGGAGGGCGGGTGTCCAATGAGCAGTTCTTC. This codes for CASSLGGGRVSNEQFF.